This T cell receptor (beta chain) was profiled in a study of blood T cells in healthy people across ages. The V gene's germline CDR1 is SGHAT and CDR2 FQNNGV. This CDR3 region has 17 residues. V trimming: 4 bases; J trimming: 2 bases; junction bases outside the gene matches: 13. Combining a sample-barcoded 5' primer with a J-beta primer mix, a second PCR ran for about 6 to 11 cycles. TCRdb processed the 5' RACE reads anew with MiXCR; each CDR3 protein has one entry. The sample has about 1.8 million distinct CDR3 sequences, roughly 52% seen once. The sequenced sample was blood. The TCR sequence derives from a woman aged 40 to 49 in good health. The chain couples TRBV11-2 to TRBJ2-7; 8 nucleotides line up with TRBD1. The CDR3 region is CASSSETGTGAPYEQYF. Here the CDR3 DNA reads TGTGCCAGCAGCTCCGAGACCGGGACAGGAGCACCCTACGAGCAGTACTTC.